These 16 T cell receptor beta chains came from one sample sequenced in a study of CD8+CD57+ T cells in acquired aplastic anemia. The patients chosen for sequencing had shown expansion of CD8+CD57+ cells (detected by flow cytometry). Using genomic DNA as the template, TCR beta VDJ and CDR3 profiling was carried out. TCRdb redid the calling of the reads with MiXCR, one entry per CDR3 protein. The data show about 43,000 distinct CDR3 sequences, with 60% to 70% seen just once and 59% held by the top ten. Material: sorted CD4+, CD8+, or CD8+CD57+ T cells (not recorded which) from PBMCs. The receptor source for this set is a human donor with aplastic anemia.

To note about this clonotype: No DNA is shown, since the ends of the CDR3 on it are uncertain; the CDR3 is the one TCRdb lists. The gene calls are TRBV4-2 and TRBJ2-2; whether TRBD1, the table's D call, matches the DNA was not checked. Termini included, the CDR3 measures 19 amino acids. From germline, CDR1 is LGHNA and CDR2 YNFKEQ. CDR3 residues: CASSPVGQGTLANTGELLF.

The chain recombines TRBV20-1 with TRBJ2-1; D is unresolved. This CDR3 is 12 amino acids long. V lost 3 bases, J lost 8 bases, and 11 bases lay in between. Germline CDR1 reads DFQATT; CDR2 reads SNEGSKA (reference sequence). The DNA of the CDR3 is TGCAGTGCTAGGGAAGGACGGGATGAGCAGTTCTTC. Encoded protein: CSAREGRDEQFF.

This chain uses TRBV7-6 with TRBJ2-5; tentatively, D is TRBD1 (6 bases). This CDR3 is 15 amino acids long. V was pared by 1 base and J by 2 bases, with 11 bases between. Per germline, CDR1 SGHVS and CDR2 FNYEAQ. DNA for the CDR3: TGTGCCAGCAGCTTAGGGCGGACAGAGCAAGAGACCCAGTACTTC. It encodes CASSLGRTEQETQYF.

There are many counts of this clonotype. At one end the junction does not follow the germline gene, possibly because of a read error. J is TRBJ2-2 and V is TRBV10-3; 10 nucleotides align to TRBD1. In germline, CDR1 is ENHRY, CDR2 SYGVKD. The CDR3 contains 15 residues. The CDR3 region is CATAGWDRGTGGLFF. CDR3 sequence (DNA): TGTGCCACCGCTGGATGGGACAGGGGAACCGGGGGGCTGTTTTTT.

This chain uses TRBV24-1 with TRBJ1-6; 8 nucleotides agree with TRBD1. Per germline, CDR1 KGHDR and CDR2 SFDVKD. The CDR3 contains 12 residues. The ends lost 9 bases at V and 6 bases at J; junction bases unmatched: 0. The CDR3 DNA follows: TGTGCCACCGGACAGGGTAATTCACCCCTCCACTTT. Amino acids: CATGQGNSPLHF.

This clonotype was observed many times. This sequence joins TRBV6-4 and TRBJ2-1, with 7 bases aligning to TRBD2. The CDR3 sequence is 14 residues long. Trimming at V came to 4 bases and at J to 2 bases, leaving 2 bases not matched to a gene. In germline, CDR1 is MRHNA, CDR2 SNTAGT. This CDR3 reads CASSVGGAYNEQFF. The CDR3 DNA reads as TGTGCCAGCAGTGTTGGGGGGGCCTACAATGAGCAGTTCTTC.

This chain connects TRBV7-9 to TRBJ2-7, with D perhaps TRBD2 (6 bases). CDR3 length equals 14 residues. Germline V lookup: CDR1 SEHNR, CDR2 FQNEAQ (reference sequence). Trimming took 5 bases from V and 7 from J, leaving 18 bases between them. CDR3 sequence reads: CASSPERNAGEQYF. CDR3 bases: TGTGCCAGCAGCCCGGAGAGGAATGCGGGGGAGCAGTACTTC.

This clonotype was recorded at least ten times. The chain joins TRBV7-7 to TRBJ2-5; perhaps TRBD2 as D (7 bases). V was clipped by 11 bases and J by 5 bases, with 15 bases between them. The germline CDR1 and CDR2 sequences are SSHAT and FNYEAQ (reference sequence). The CDR3 has 12 residues. The CDR3 is CAVLGGAETQYF. The CDR3 nucleotides read TGTGCCGTTCTTGGGGGGGCGGAGACCCAGTACTTC.

The chain couples TRBV24-1 to TRBJ2-3; TRBD2 matches at 10 bases. The ends lost 3 bases at V and 6 bases at J; junction bases unmatched: 2. Germline V gene data show CDR1 as KGHDR and CDR2 as SFDVKD. The CDR3 covers 14 residues. The chain's CDR3 is CATSDGTSVDTQYF. In DNA, the CDR3 is TGTGCCACCAGTGATGGGACTAGCGTTGATACGCAGTATTTT.

The chain recombines TRBV2 with TRBJ1-4; TRBD1 is a possible D gene (5 bases). V gave up 5 bases and J gave up 4 bases, with 14 bases separating them. CDR3 length: 15 residues. In germline, CDR1 is SNHLY, CDR2 FYNNEI. The CDR3 nucleotides are TGTGCCAGCAGTTACTCCTACGGGGGTAATGAAAAACTGTTTTTT. It encodes CASSYSYGGNEKLFF.

The chain combines TRBV2 with TRBJ1-6; TRBD1 agrees at 8 bases. The CDR3 spans 15 residues. Germline lookup yields CDR1 SNHLY and CDR2 FYNNEI. Trimming took 6 bases from V and 14 from J; bases not matched to a gene: 15. The CDR3 coding sequence is TGTGCCAGCAGCGCCGGACAGGGCGGAGGTTGGACCCTCCACTTT. As protein: CASSAGQGGGWTLHF.

J is TRBJ1-2 and V is TRBV6-1; possibly TRBD1 for D (5 bases). Germline V lookup: CDR1 MNHNS, CDR2 SASEGT. There are 13 residues in the CDR3. V was cut by 10 bases and J by 4 bases, with 16 bases left in between. The CDR3 spells CATRPGPGYGYTF. DNA of the CDR3: TGTGCCACAAGGCCGGGACCCGGCTATGGCTACACCTTC.

V usage is TRBV7-7 and J usage is TRBJ1-2; unclear D gene. The length of the CDR3 is 12 residues. The V gene lost 6 bases and the J gene lost 7 bases, with 12 bases spanning the gap. Germline V CDR1 and CDR2: SSHAT, FNYEAQ (reference sequence). CDR3 coding DNA: TGTGCCAGCAGTAAGCCCTTGAGTGGCTACACCTTC. The encoded protein is CASSKPLSGYTF.

On this clonotype itself: A much larger clone is a single base away; this may be a read error. The chain uses TRBV28 and TRBJ1-1; D is ambiguous. This CDR3 has 13 residues. The germline CDR1 and CDR2 sequences are MDHEN and SYDVKM. V was shortened by 3 bases and J by 2 bases, with 7 bases between the two germline ends. The CDR3 DNA reads as TGTGCCAGCAGTTTCCCGATTAACACTGAAGCTTTCTTT. It is translated as CASSFPINTEAFF.

This chain uses TRBV10-2 with TRBJ2-5; D may be TRBD1 (5 bases). Per the germline V gene, CDR1 is WSHSY and CDR2 is SAAADI. This CDR3 region has 15 residues. V gave up 2 bases and J gave up 4 bases, with 14 bases separating them. Here the CDR3 reads CASSEGQGLRETQYF. The CDR3 region has the DNA TGCGCCAGCAGTGAGGGGCAGGGCCTTCGAGAGACCCAGTACTTC.

This clonotype was counted at least ten times. The chain couples TRBV10-2 to TRBJ1-2; D possibly corresponds to TRBD1 (5 bases). V was cut by 5 bases and J by 8 bases, with 21 bases left in between. Germline-derived CDR1 and CDR2 are WSHSY and SAAADI. The CDR3 consists of 15 residues. The DNA of the CDR3 is TGCGCCAGCAGTCATGGGACCCAGGACCCTAGAGGCTACACCTTC. Its translation: CASSHGTQDPRGYTF.